This record concerns one TCR beta chain sequence. These data originate in a study of blood T cell repertoires in COVID-19. The protocol was immunoSEQ multiplex PCR, while the TCRdb copy is restricted to in-frame clones and leaves out a portion. The sample contains roughly 200,000 clones, 75% to 85% of which appear only once. Germline CDR1 LGHDT, CDR2 YNNKEL (reference sequence). V was cut by 4 bases and J by 3 bases, with 10 bases left in between. There are 14 residues in the CDR3. V is TRBV3-1 (or the pseudogene TRBV3-2) and J is TRBJ1-3; D gene ambiguous. The sequence derives from a woman aged 40-49 years with COVID-19, enrolled during active disease. Sequenced input: peripheral blood. CDR3 in DNA: TGTGCCAGCAGCCCCCCAGCGGATGGAAACACCATATATTTT. It yields the protein CASSPPADGNTIYF.